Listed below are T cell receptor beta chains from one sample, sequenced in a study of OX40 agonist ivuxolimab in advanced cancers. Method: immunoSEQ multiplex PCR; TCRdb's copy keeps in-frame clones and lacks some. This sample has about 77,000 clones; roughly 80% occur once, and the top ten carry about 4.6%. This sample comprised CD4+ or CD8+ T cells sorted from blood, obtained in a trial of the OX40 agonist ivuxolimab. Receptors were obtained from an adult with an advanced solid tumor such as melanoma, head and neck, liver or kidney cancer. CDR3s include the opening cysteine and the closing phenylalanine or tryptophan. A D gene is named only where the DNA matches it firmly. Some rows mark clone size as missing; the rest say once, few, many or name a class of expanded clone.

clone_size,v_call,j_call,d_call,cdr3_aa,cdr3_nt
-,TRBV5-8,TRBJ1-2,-,CASSLNPGTLYYGYTF,TGTGCCAGCAGCTTGAATCCAGGGACCCTCTACTATGGCTACACCTTC
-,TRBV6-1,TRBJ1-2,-,CASRPNYGDGYTF,TGTGCCAGCAGGCCGAATTACGGGGACGGCTACACCTTC
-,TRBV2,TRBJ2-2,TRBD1,CASIKTGGTGELFF,TGTGCCAGCATCAAGACAGGGGGAACCGGGGAGCTGTTTTTT
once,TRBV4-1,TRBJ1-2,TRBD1,CASSPRQGEDYGYTF,TGCGCCAGCAGCCCTCGACAGGGGGAGGACTATGGCTACACCTTC
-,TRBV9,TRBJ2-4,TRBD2,CASSVDHSGLAKNIQYF,TGTGCCAGCAGCGTAGACCATAGCGGGCTAGCCAAAAACATTCAGTACTTC
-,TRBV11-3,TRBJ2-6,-,CASSLVGSGRSGANVLTF,TGTGCCAGCAGCTTAGTAGGGTCAGGGAGATCTGGGGCCAACGTCCTGACTTTC
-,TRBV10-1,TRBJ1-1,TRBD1,CASSAGQGSNKAFF,TGCGCCAGCAGTGCAGGACAGGGGTCCAATAAAGCTTTCTTT
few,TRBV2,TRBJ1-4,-,CASSGAEGEKLFF,TGTGCCAGCTCCGGGGCCGAGGGTGAAAAACTGTTTTTT
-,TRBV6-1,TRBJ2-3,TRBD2,CASSEPSGGHDTQYF,TGTGCCAGCAGTGAACCCAGCGGGGGCCACGATACGCAGTATTTT
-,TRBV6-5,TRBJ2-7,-,CASSYSPYVSYEQYF,TGTGCCAGCAGTTACTCGCCCTACGTCTCCTACGAGCAGTACTTC
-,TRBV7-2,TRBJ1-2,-,CASSSLAEGYDGYTF,TGTGCCAGCAGCTCGCTTGCGGAGGGGTATGATGGCTACACCTTC
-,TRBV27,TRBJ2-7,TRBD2,CASSSSGGYEQYF,TGTGCCAGCAGTTCATCGGGAGGCTACGAGCAGTACTTC
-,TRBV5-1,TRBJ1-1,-,CASSLGPSYEAFF,TGCGCCAGCAGCCTGGGACCGTCCTATGAAGCTTTCTTT
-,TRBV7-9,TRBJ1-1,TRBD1,CASSSGQGNMNTEAFF,TGTGCCAGCAGCTCTGGACAGGGGAACATGAACACTGAAGCTTTCTTT
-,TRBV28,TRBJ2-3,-,CASTSPAVDTQYF,TGTGCCAGCACCTCCCCGGCGGTAGATACGCAGTATTTT
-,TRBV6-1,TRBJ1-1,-,CASSQGYAEAFF,TGTGCCAGCAGCCAAGGATACGCTGAAGCTTTCTTT
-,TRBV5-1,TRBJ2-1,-,CASSFRTNEQFF,TGCGCCAGCAGCTTTAGAACCAATGAGCAGTTCTTC
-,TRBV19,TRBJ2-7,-,CASSIQGGYEQYF,TGTGCCAGTAGTATTCAAGGGGGCTACGAGCAGTACTTC
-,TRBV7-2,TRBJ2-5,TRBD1,CASSSTGGRETQYF,TGTGCCAGCAGCTCAACAGGGGGGCGGGAGACCCAGTACTTC
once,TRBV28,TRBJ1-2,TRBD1,CASSRGQGRDGYTF,TGTGCCAGCAGTAGGGGGCAGGGTAGGGATGGCTACACCTTC
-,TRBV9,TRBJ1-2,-,CASSVPGAPYGYTF,TGTGCCAGCAGCGTTCCCGGGGCCCCATATGGCTACACCTTC
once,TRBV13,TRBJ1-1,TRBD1,CASSTGQGPGTEAFF,TGTGCCAGCAGCACCGGACAGGGGCCGGGCACTGAAGCTTTCTTT
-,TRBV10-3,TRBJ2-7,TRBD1,CAISEPDRGHEQYF,TGTGCCATCAGTGAGCCCGACAGGGGCCACGAGCAGTACTTC
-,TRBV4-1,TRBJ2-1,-,CASSQDPPSPIEQFF,TGCGCCAGCAGCCAAGACCCCCCTAGCCCCATTGAGCAGTTCTTC
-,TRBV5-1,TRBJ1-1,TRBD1,CASSGTGGRDTEAFF,TGCGCCAGCAGCGGTACAGGGGGCAGGGACACTGAAGCTTTCTTT
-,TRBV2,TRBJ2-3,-,CASSDRGDTQYF,TGTGCCAGCAGTGACCGAGGGGATACGCAGTATTTT
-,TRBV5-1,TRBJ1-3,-,CASSLQGNSGNTIYF,TGCGCCAGCAGCTTGCAGGGTAACTCTGGAAACACCATATATTTT
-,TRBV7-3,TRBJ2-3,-,CASSQTGSTDTQYF,TGTGCCAGCAGCCAGACGGGTAGCACAGATACGCAGTATTTT
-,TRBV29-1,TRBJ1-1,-,CSVDKVGRGTEAFF,TGCAGCGTTGACAAGGTCGGGCGTGGCACTGAAGCTTTCTTT
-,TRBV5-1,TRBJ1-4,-,CASSSSAKGEKLLF,TGCGCCAGCAGTTCCTCAGCCAAGGGCGAAAAACTGCTTTTT
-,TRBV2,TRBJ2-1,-,CAGGTDYNEQFF,TGTGCCGGGGGGACAGATTACAATGAGCAGTTCTTC
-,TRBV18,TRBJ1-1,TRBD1,CASSPRMTGANTEAFF,TGTGCCAGCTCACCGCGTATGACAGGGGCCAACACTGAAGCTTTCTTT
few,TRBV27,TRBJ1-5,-,CASSLNRANQPQHF,TGTGCCAGCAGTTTAAACAGGGCGAATCAGCCCCAGCATTTT
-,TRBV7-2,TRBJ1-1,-,CASTDRPFQAFF,TGTGCCAGCACTGACAGACCGTTTCAAGCTTTCTTT
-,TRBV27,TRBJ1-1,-,CASSPRFSIPYSHMNTEAFF,TGTGCCAGCAGTCCCCGCTTTTCGATCCCCTACTCTCACATGAACACTGAAGCTTTCTTT